The clone carrying this T cell receptor (beta chain) turned up a few times. Its cognate antigen is unknown. This sample is drawn from a study of T cell repertoires in cytomegalovirus infection. Study at large: Evidence of both CMV infection and a matching HLA type came from public TCR beta signatures. Whole-study findings and limits: The cumulative frequency of public TCR beta families distinguished individuals who carried CMV together with the relevant HLA. The ex vivo response showed dominance by HLA-C-restricted CMV-specific TCR beta clonotypes.

V was clipped by 8 bases and J by 2 bases; unmatched bases: 8. The CDR3 spans 14 residues. Germline V gene data show CDR1 as SGHVS and CDR2 as FQNEAQ. One entry per CDR3 protein, called by TCRdb with MiXCR from the reads. The sample has a few hundred thousand distinct CDR3 sequences; around 30% are singletons. The chain is built from TRBV7-8 and TRBJ2-7, with 8 bases aligning to TRBD2. This receptor was taken from a human donor in good health (CMV status not recorded). Some clones in this sample may be carry-over from other donors' samples. The sequences come from cultured PBMCs, collected from culture after CMV antigen stimulation. DNA of the CDR3: TGTGCCAGCTCCAGGACTAGCAGTACCTACGAGCAGTACTTC. Amino acid sequence: CASSRTSSTYEQYF.